This passage covers 12 T cell receptor beta chains from one sample sequenced in a study of response to subunit inactivated influenza vaccine. TCRdb recomputed calls from the RT-PCR reads with MiXCR, one row per CDR3 protein. The sample holds about 700,000 distinct CDR3 sequences; less than 20% are singletons and the top ten take roughly 11%. The material was PBMCs from blood, obtained approximately 13 days after vaccination. The receptors were gathered from a man aged 45-60 years who received an inactivated influenza vaccine.

This clonotype has at least ten counts. This chain links TRBV6-1 with TRBJ1-1; a possible D gene is TRBD1 (6 bases). The V gene's germline CDR1 is MNHNS and CDR2 SASEGT. Trimming removed 7 bases from V and 0 bases from J, with 12 bases in between. CDR3 length equals 14 residues. CDR3 coding DNA: TGTGCCAGCATCGCAACAGGGATGAACACTGAAGCTTTCTTT. Its translation is CASIATGMNTEAFF.

The gene calls are TRBV4-1 and TRBJ2-7; D is uncertain. The CDR3 consists of 13 residues. V lost 1 base and J 6 bases, leaving 10 bases between the germline ends. Germline lookup yields CDR1 MGHRA and CDR2 YSYEKL. CDR3: CASSQVSGPEQYF. CDR3 sequence (DNA): TGCGCCAGCAGCCAAGTTTCGGGCCCCGAGCAGTACTTC.

In this sample, this clonotype turned up a few times. This chain joins TRBV12-3 or TRBV12-4 and TRBJ2-2; no reliable D call. The CDR3 length is 15 residues. The V and J ends lost 7 bases and 0 bases respectively, with 12 bases between them. The CDR3, as DNA: TGTGCCAGCAACATACGGACCGCGAACACCGGGGAGCTGTTTTTT. Its protein is CASNIRTANTGELFF.

This clonotype was observed a handful of times. The rearrangement links TRBV29-1 to TRBJ2-2; D gene unclear. The germline CDR1 and CDR2 sequences are SQVTM and ANQGSEA. The V and J ends lost 4 bases and 0 bases respectively, with 12 bases between them. The CDR3 sequence is 15 residues long. DNA of the CDR3: TGCAGCGTTGGGATGGGATCCGCGAACACCGGGGAGCTGTTTTTT. This codes for CSVGMGSANTGELFF.

The sample holds a few counts of this clonotype. The V and J genes are TRBV6-2 or TRBV6-3 and TRBJ2-1; D unclear. Between the trimmed V and J ends, which lost 5 bases and 9 bases, there was a span of 14 bases. The CDR3 spans 13 residues. Germline CDR1 reads MNHEY; CDR2 reads SVGEGT. The CDR3 bases are TGTGCCAGCAGTCGCGGTGGGTTCCCTGAGCAGTTCTTC. It yields the protein CASSRGGFPEQFF.

This clonotype has just a few counts. The chain is built from TRBV4-2 and TRBJ1-4, with a possible D match to TRBD1 (5 bases). With 5 bases removed from V and 5 bases from J, the gap between germline ends came to 21 bases. The CDR3 runs 17 residues. CDR1 and CDR2 from the germline V gene are LGHNA and YNFKEQ. The CDR3 DNA is TGTGCCAGCAGCGGTAACGTAGGGGCAGGGTTAAATGAAAAACTGTTTTTT. Its translation is CASSGNVGAGLNEKLFF.

This clonotype was recorded a few times. This chain uses TRBV5-1 with TRBJ2-3; the D call may be TRBD1 or TRBD2 (5 bases each). Germline assignment: CDR1 SGHRS and CDR2 YFSETQ. Trimming cost V 4 bases and J 2 bases, with 14 bases left between them. This CDR3 is 15 amino acids long. This CDR3 reads CASSLGTPNTDTQYF. Written as DNA, the CDR3 is TGCGCCAGCAGCCTAGGGACGCCTAACACAGATACGCAGTATTTT.

The rearrangement joins TRBV5-5 to TRBJ1-2; no definite D call. Per germline, CDR1 SGHKS and CDR2 YYEKEE (reference sequence). Trimming stripped 0 bases from V and 7 bases from J, with 7 bases between. The CDR3 runs to 12 residues. Here the CDR3 reads CASSLAGFGYTF. The CDR3 nucleotides are TGTGCCAGCAGCTTGGCCGGGTTTGGCTACACCTTC.

The chain is built from TRBV5-1 and TRBJ2-7, with 7 bases lining up with TRBD2. The CDR3 totals 15 residues. J gave up 2 bases and V 4 bases, and 9 bases lay outside the gene matches. CDR1 and CDR2 (germline): SGHRS, YFSETQ. The CDR3 DNA follows: TGCGCCAGCAGCCCAAAAGCGGGGACTGCCTACGAGCAGTACTTC. Protein product: CASSPKAGTAYEQYF.

This clonotype has a count of ten or more. The CDR3, as DNA: TGTGCCAGCAGTTTAGGGGGGGCGGGAAGGATAGGGGACTCACCCCTCCACTTT. Residues: CASSLGGAGRIGDSPLHF. The chain is built from TRBV28 and TRBJ1-6; the D gene is possibly TRBD1 (6 bases). The germline V gene has CDR1 MDHEN and CDR2 SYDVKM. V was trimmed by 2 bases and J by 10 bases, leaving 24 bases between them. There are 18 residues in the CDR3.

This clonotype showed up just a few times. The V and J genes are TRBV20-1 and TRBJ2-7, with D tentatively TRBD2 (6 bases). Germline V gives CDR1 DFQATT, CDR2 SNEGSKA (reference sequence). The CDR3 is 15 amino acids. Trimming stripped 2 bases from V and 4 bases from J, with 18 bases between. The CDR3 nucleotides are TGCAGTGCTAGATCAATTACGCGGGACTTTTACGAGCAGTACTTC. This codes for CSARSITRDFYEQYF.

The chain joins TRBV7-6 to TRBJ2-7; possibly TRBD1 for D (6 bases). The V and J ends lost 1 base and 5 bases respectively, with 12 bases between them. The germline V gene encodes CDR1 SGHVS and CDR2 FNYEAQ. The length of the CDR3 is 14 residues. The CDR3 reads CASSLGGTINEQYF. In nucleotides, the CDR3 is TGTGCCAGCAGCTTAGGGGGGACAATCAACGAGCAGTACTTC.